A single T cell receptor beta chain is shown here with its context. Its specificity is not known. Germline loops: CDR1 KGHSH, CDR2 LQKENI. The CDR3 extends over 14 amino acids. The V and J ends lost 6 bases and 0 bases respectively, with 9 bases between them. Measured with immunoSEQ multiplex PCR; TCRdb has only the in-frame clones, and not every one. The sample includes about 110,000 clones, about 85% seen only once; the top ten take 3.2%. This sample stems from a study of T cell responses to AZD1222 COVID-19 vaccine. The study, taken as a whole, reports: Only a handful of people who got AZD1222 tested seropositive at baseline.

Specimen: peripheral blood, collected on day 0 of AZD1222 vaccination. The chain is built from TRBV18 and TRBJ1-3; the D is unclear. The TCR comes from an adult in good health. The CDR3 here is CASSPQSSGNTIYF. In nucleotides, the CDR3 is TGTGCCAGCTCGCCCCAGAGCTCTGGAAACACCATATATTTT.